The 6 T cell receptor beta chains presented below share a single source sample, sequenced in a study of CXCR3-negative and CXCR3-positive naive CD8 T cells. General study findings and limits: More hydrophobic TRB CDR3s occurred in CXCR3-positive than in CXCR3-negative naive cells.

The antigens for these receptors are not known. cDNA libraries for TRB were generated by 5' RACE incorporating UMI labels. TCRdb reprocessed the 5' RACE reads and keeps a single row for each CDR3 protein, giving no DNA. The table lists 130,000 or so distinct CDR3 sequences, with 0.4% to 0.5% in the top ten. Sequencing was done on a sample of naive CXCR3+ CD8+ T cells from blood. Subset meaning: CD45RO-CCR7+CD27+CD95- naive CD8+ T cells expressing CXCR3 (TNR3+). All receptors come from a human donor in good health. Some clones in this sample may be carry-over from other donors' samples.

The chain is built from TRBV5-5 and TRBJ2-1; TCRdb picks TRBD1, but there is no DNA to check that call. Germline V gene sequence: CDR1 SGHKS, CDR2 YYEKEE (reference sequence). The CDR3 extends over 17 amino acids. The CDR3 sequence: CASSFSPSASRGNEQFF.

This chain uses TRBV7-9 with TRBJ2-1; the D call from TCRdb, TRBD2, cannot be confirmed without DNA. The CDR3 is 14 residues long. Germline V gene sequence: CDR1 SEHNR, CDR2 FQNEAQ (reference sequence). The CDR3 here is CASSLAIGPNEQFF.

The V call is TRBV7-9, the J call TRBJ1-6; no DNA is available, so the TRBD1 call from TCRdb remains unchecked. The length of the CDR3 is 16 residues. Germline V lookup: CDR1 SEHNR, CDR2 FQNEAQ (reference sequence). The CDR3 is CASSLVAGGRNSPLHF.

The chain has TRBV27 and TRBJ2-1; TCRdb's D call, TRBD1, is unchecked because there is no DNA. Germline CDR1 MNHEY, CDR2 SMNVEV (reference sequence). The CDR3 is 15 amino acids. CDR3 region: CASSLGGKVYNEQFF.

The genes are TRBV9 and TRBJ1-1; TCRdb calls TRBD1, which cannot be checked without DNA. This CDR3 is 13 amino acids long. The germline CDR1 and CDR2 sequences are SGDLS and YYNGEE. This chain's CDR3 is CASSLGGGTEAFF.

The J gene is TRBJ2-1, the V gene TRBV29-1; the D call of TRBD1 rests on TCRdb alone, since no DNA is present to check it. Germline V gene lookup returns CDR1 SQVTM and CDR2 ANQGSEA. This CDR3 has 15 amino acids. The CDR3 sequence is CSVQGGDHSYNEQFF.